One sample yielded the 19 T cell receptor beta chains listed below, sequenced in a study of blood T cell repertoires in COVID-19. Sequencing was performed with immunoSEQ multiplex PCR; in TCRdb, only in-frame clones are kept and a portion is missing. The sample gives tens of thousands of clones, around 87% of which show up once; around 1.8% is in the top ten. Input material: peripheral blood. All receptors come from a man in his fifties with active or convalescent COVID-19.

A few counts support this clone. The V call is TRBV6-5, the J call TRBJ2-1; TRBD2 matches 8 bases. Germline V gene lookup returns CDR1 MNHEY and CDR2 SVGAGI. Losses at the gene ends were 5 bases for V and 7 bases for J; bases not matched to a gene: 7. CDR3 length: 14 amino acids. The CDR3 nucleotides read TGTGCCAGCAGTCGAGCGGGAGTGAGGAATGAGCAGTTCTTC. The encoded protein is CASSRAGVRNEQFF.

The chain has TRBV3-1 (or the pseudogene TRBV3-2) and TRBJ1-4; D call uncertain. Trimming removed 4 bases at V and 0 bases at J, with 9 bases between. The germline CDR1 and CDR2 sequences are LGHDT and YNNKEL (reference sequence). The CDR3 is 15 residues long. The CDR3 nucleotides read TGTGCCAGCAGCCTGGGCGGGACAACTAATGAAAAACTGTTTTTT. Amino acids: CASSLGGTTNEKLFF.

The rearrangement links TRBV6-2 or TRBV6-3 to TRBJ2-1; D might be TRBD1 (6 bases). The V end lost 5 bases, the J end lost 2 bases, and 16 bases lay between the germline ends. The germline V gene has CDR1 MNHEY and CDR2 SVGEGT. The CDR3 sequence is 16 residues long. For the CDR3, the DNA is TGTGCCAGCAGTCCCTACAGGGACCCCACCTACAATGAGCAGTTCTTC. This translates into CASSPYRDPTYNEQFF.

J is TRBJ2-7 and V is TRBV6-1; 8 bases map to TRBD1. Germline CDR1 reads MNHNS; CDR2 reads SASEGT. Trimming removed 6 bases from V and 6 bases from J; junction bases left unmatched: 7. The CDR3 covers 13 residues. The CDR3: CASRKGQGGEQYF. CDR3 sequence (DNA): TGTGCCAGCAGAAAAGGACAGGGCGGCGAGCAGTACTTC.

The CDR3 loop reads CASRHVASGYGYTF. The DNA of the CDR3 is TGTGCCAGCAGACATGTCGCGTCGGGCTATGGCTACACCTTC. V and J are TRBV3-1 (or the pseudogene TRBV3-2) and TRBJ1-2; D gene uncertain. Between the trimmed V and J ends, which lost 6 bases and 4 bases, there was a span of 15 bases. CDR3 length: 14 amino acids. Germline V gene lookup returns CDR1 LGHDT and CDR2 YNNKEL (reference sequence).

This clone was seen once. This rearrangement joins TRBV4-3 to TRBJ1-3, with a weak D call TRBD1 (5 bases). The germline V gene encodes CDR1 LGHNA and CDR2 YSLEER. This CDR3 contains 14 residues. V was pared by 4 bases and J by 2 bases, with 9 bases between. CDR3 coding DNA: TGCGCCAGCAGCCGCGGCAGGGCTGGAAACACCATATATTTT. This gives the protein CASSRGRAGNTIYF.

This chain connects TRBV10-2 to TRBJ2-1; the match to TRBD2 covers 9 bases. The CDR3 spans 14 residues. V was clipped by 8 bases and J by 8 bases; unmatched bases: 10. Germline CDR1 and CDR2: WSHSY and SAAADI. The CDR3 bases are TGCGCCAGCTGCTCGTCTAGCGGGATATATGAGCAGTTCTTC. Its translation is CASCSSSGIYEQFF.

V gene TRBV28 combines with J gene TRBJ1-4; possible D gene TRBD1, 5 bases. CDR3 length equals 15 residues. V lost 5 bases, J lost 8 bases, and 18 bases lay in between. Germline V CDR1 and CDR2: MDHEN, SYDVKM. DNA for the CDR3: TGTGCCAGCAGTCCTAACGGAAGGGGTCGAGAAAAACTGTTTTTT. As protein: CASSPNGRGREKLFF.

The chain carries TRBV11-2 and TRBJ2-1, with 7 bases matching TRBD2. Germline values: CDR1 SGHAT, CDR2 FQNNGV. V dropped 1 base and J dropped 7; count of bases not matched to a gene: 4. The CDR3 spans 14 residues. This CDR3 is CASSLVLARNEQFF. DNA for the CDR3: TGTGCCAGCAGCTTAGTACTAGCGAGAAATGAGCAGTTCTTC.

V is TRBV28 and J is TRBJ2-5; TRBD1 is a possible D gene (8 bases). V shed 1 base and J shed 7 bases, with 16 bases lying between them. The CDR3 runs 15 residues. Looked up from germline, CDR1 is MDHEN and CDR2 is SYDVKM. The CDR3 DNA reads TGTGCCAGCAGTTTATTATCGACAGGGGAGGGGACCCAGTACTTC. Translated, it gives CASSLLSTGEGTQYF.

This clone appeared a few times. This chain joins TRBV9 and TRBJ1-1, with D possibly TRBD1 on 5 matching bases. Germline V CDR1 and CDR2: SGDLS, YYNGEE. With 3 bases removed from V and 3 bases from J, the gap between germline ends came to 9 bases. There are 13 residues in the CDR3. CDR3 coding DNA: TGTGCCAGCAGCGAGTCAGGGTACACTGAAGCTTTCTTT. This encodes CASSESGYTEAFF.

The gene calls are TRBV10-3 and TRBJ2-7; D might be TRBD1 (6 bases). The length of the CDR3 is 14 residues. V lost 0 bases to trimming and J lost 2 bases, with 8 bases between them. Germline V gene data show CDR1 as ENHRY and CDR2 as SYGVKD. This chain's CDR3 is CAISESKGAYEQYF. The CDR3 DNA follows: TGTGCCATCAGTGAGTCTAAGGGGGCCTACGAGCAGTACTTC.

V is TRBV19 and J is TRBJ2-1; D unclear. CDR1 LNHDA and CDR2 SQIVND come from the germline V gene (reference sequence). V gave up 5 bases and J gave up 4 bases, with 12 bases separating them. The CDR3 contains 14 residues. The CDR3 region has the DNA TGTGCCAGTAGTCCTCCTACTCCTTACAATGAGCAGTTCTTC. It translates to CASSPPTPYNEQFF.

The J gene is TRBJ2-7, the V gene TRBV3-1 (or the pseudogene TRBV3-2); D remains ambiguous. This CDR3 region has 17 residues. V lost 1 base and J 0 bases, leaving 16 bases between the germline ends. From germline, CDR1 is LGHDT and CDR2 YNNKEL (reference sequence). CDR3 sequence (DNA): TGTGCCAGCAGCCAAGTATGCTGGCTTTCCAACTCCTACGAGCAGTACTTC. Protein sequence: CASSQVCWLSNSYEQYF.

The gene calls are TRBV5-1 and TRBJ2-2; D possibly corresponds to TRBD1 (6 bases). Germline V gene data show CDR1 as SGHRS and CDR2 as YFSETQ. The CDR3 consists of 13 residues. Trimming removed 4 bases from V and 6 bases from J, with 10 bases in between. The CDR3: CASSRQDAGELFF. In nucleotides, the CDR3 is TGCGCCAGCAGCCGACAGGATGCCGGGGAGCTGTTTTTT.

The chain combines TRBV11-3 with TRBJ2-2, with 13 bases that match TRBD2. V shed 5 bases, J shed 7 bases, and the junction held 4 bases outside the gene matches. The CDR3 contains 15 residues. Germline V gene lookup returns CDR1 SGHNT and CDR2 YENEEA. The CDR3 region is CASSPRTSGGGELFF. The CDR3 DNA follows: TGTGCCAGCAGCCCCCGGACTAGCGGGGGCGGGGAGCTGTTTTTT.

The rearrangement uses TRBV21-1 and TRBJ2-7; the D segment call TRBD2 is taken from the table without a DNA check. TRBV21-1 is tagged as a pseudogene. This CDR3 is built from 18 residues. The CDR3 DNA follows: TGTGCCAGCAGCAAAGTTAGGACTAGCGGGGCGAGCTCCTACGAGCAGTACTTC. This gives the protein CASSKVRTSGASSYEQYF.

The V call is TRBV3-1 (or the pseudogene TRBV3-2), the J call TRBJ2-3, with a tentative D call TRBD2 (5 bases). This CDR3 is 15 amino acids long. Trimming removed 3 bases at V and 0 bases at J, with 10 bases between. Germline CDR1 and CDR2: LGHDT and YNNKEL (reference sequence). CDR3 protein: CASSQGSASTDTQYF. DNA for the CDR3: TGTGCCAGCAGCCAGGGGAGCGCTAGCACAGATACGCAGTATTTT.

This clone was counted a single time. V is TRBV7-2 and J is TRBJ2-1; D not certain. Germline V lookup: CDR1 SGHTA, CDR2 FQGNSA. The V gene lost 1 base and the J gene lost 2 bases, with 9 bases spanning the gap. This CDR3 region has 15 residues. The CDR3 DNA reads TGTGCCAGCAGCTTAGGTTTTGCGGCCTACAATGAGCAGTTCTTC. The encoded protein is CASSLGFAAYNEQFF.